The 32 T cell receptor beta chains in this list originate from one sample, sequenced in a study of T cell responses to AZD1222 COVID-19 vaccine. Clones were read by immunoSEQ multiplex PCR, and TCRdb kept only the in-frame ones, dropping some. This sample has tens of thousands of clones, with 92% found just once. The starting material was peripheral blood, obtained 28 days after the second AZD1222 dose. Every receptor here comes from an adult who received the AZD1222 COVID-19 vaccine.

The gene calls are TRBV7-2 and TRBJ1-1, with D possibly matching TRBD1 (5 bases). There are 11 residues in the CDR3. V lost 1 base and J 11 bases, leaving 8 bases between the germline ends. Germline CDR1 SGHTA, CDR2 FQGNSA. The CDR3 loop reads CASSLGQLAFF. The CDR3 DNA is TGTGCCAGCAGCTTAGGACAGTTGGCTTTCTTT.

The chain uses TRBV19 and TRBJ1-1; D is undetermined. Trimming shortened V by 4 bases and J by 0 bases, and 6 bases separated the two germline ends. Germline assignment: CDR1 LNHDA and CDR2 SQIVND (reference sequence). The CDR3 runs 13 residues. The CDR3 DNA is TGTGCCAGTAGTACGATCCTGAACACTGAAGCTTTCTTT. Its protein is CASSTILNTEAFF.

The chain links TRBV9 to TRBJ1-1; D is ambiguous. Trimming left V 3 bases short and J 2 bases short, with 17 bases between. The CDR3 is made up of 16 amino acids. Germline lookup yields CDR1 SGDLS and CDR2 YYNGEE. In DNA, the CDR3 is TGTGCCAGCAGCGGGGGTAGTGGACGCAGTAACACTGAAGCTTTCTTT. Translation: CASSGGSGRSNTEAFF.

This clone was picked up one time. The chain is built from TRBV6-5 and TRBJ1-2, with 8 bases identical to TRBD1. Germline V lookup: CDR1 MNHEY, CDR2 SVGAGI. There are 15 residues in the CDR3. With 6 bases clipped from V and 2 bases from J, the junction kept 8 bases outside the gene matches. This CDR3 is CASSSGQGRNYGYTF. CDR3 nucleotide sequence: TGTGCCAGCAGCTCCGGACAGGGAAGGAACTATGGCTACACCTTC.

This rearrangement joins TRBV18 to TRBJ1-1; D unclear. Germline V gene data show CDR1 as KGHSH and CDR2 as LQKENI. The CDR3 runs 15 residues. Deletions cut 1 base from V and 0 bases from J, with 9 bases between. CDR3 nucleotides: TGTGCCAGCTCACCACGTGAGGCCATGAACACTGAAGCTTTCTTT. Translating it yields CASSPREAMNTEAFF.

This chain links TRBV5-1 with TRBJ1-3; the D is unclear. The germline CDR1 and CDR2 sequences are SGHRS and YFSETQ. Trimming removed 0 bases at V and 3 bases at J, with 7 bases between. The CDR3 has 14 residues. This chain's CDR3 is CASSLDGFGNTIYF. CDR3 in DNA: TGCGCCAGCAGCTTGGATGGGTTTGGAAACACCATATATTTT.

The chain recombines TRBV7-9 with TRBJ1-6; D gene uncertain. The CDR3 has 15 residues. Germline values: CDR1 SEHNR, CDR2 FQNEAQ (reference sequence). Trimming took off 1 base at V and 7 bases at J, with 11 bases between the two ends. The chain's CDR3 is CASSLVWGSNSPLHF. As DNA, the CDR3 is TGTGCCAGCAGCTTAGTGTGGGGTTCGAATTCACCCCTCCACTTT.

The rearrangement joins TRBV6-5 to TRBJ2-3; D unclear. CDR1 and CDR2 from the germline V gene are MNHEY and SVGAGI. V was pared by 8 bases and J by 4 bases, with 7 bases between. This CDR3 has 11 amino acids. CDR3 DNA: TGTGCCAGCGTGCAGGCAGATACGCAGTATTTT. Amino acid sequence: CASVQADTQYF.

The chain has TRBV7-3 and TRBJ2-1, with 13 nucleotides matching TRBD2. CDR1 is SGHTA and CDR2 is FQGTGA in the germline V gene. Trimming removed 5 bases from V and 4 bases from J; junction bases left unmatched: 2. This CDR3 spans 15 amino acids. CDR3 protein: CASSELAGGYNEQFF. The CDR3 DNA follows: TGTGCCAGCAGCGAACTAGCGGGGGGGTACAATGAGCAGTTCTTC. The whole variable domain, filled in from reference TRBV7-3 and TRBJ2-1, reads GAGVSQTPSNKVTEKGKYVELRCDPISGHTALYWYRQSLGQGPEFLIYFQGTGAADDSGLPNDRFFAVRPEGSVSTLKIQRTERGDSAVYLCASSELAGGYNEQFFGPGTRLTVL.

The chain couples TRBV19 to TRBJ1-1; TRBD1 is a possible D gene (6 bases). Trimming cost V 7 bases and J 4 bases, with 28 bases left between them. The germline CDR1 and CDR2 sequences are LNHDA and SQIVND (reference sequence). The CDR3 has 18 amino acids. The CDR3 protein is CASIPIGGAHRGSTEAFF. The CDR3, as DNA: TGTGCCAGTATACCTATAGGGGGGGCCCATCGGGGGTCCACTGAAGCTTTCTTT.

V and J are TRBV14 and TRBJ1-2; 7 bases line up with TRBD1. Germline CDR1 and CDR2: SGHDN and FVKESK. J was trimmed by 4 bases and V by 4 bases; bases with no gene match: 6. The CDR3 is 14 amino acids. The CDR3 DNA is TGTGCCAGCAGCCGGGAGACAGGGCCCTATGGCTACACCTTC. Translation gives CASSRETGPYGYTF.

The V gene is TRBV6-5, the J gene TRBJ1-4, with D possibly being TRBD1 (5 bases). V gave up 10 bases and J gave up 2 bases, with 17 bases separating them. The CDR3 length is 15 residues. CDR1 and CDR2 from the germline V gene are MNHEY and SVGAGI. CDR3 sequence (DNA): TGTGCCACGGGGGGAGGAGTAAGCACTAATGAAAAACTGTTTTTT. Protein: CATGGGVSTNEKLFF.

CDR3 loop: CASSLPDTSYNSPLHF. CDR3 DNA: TGCGCCAGCAGCTTGCCGGACACCTCCTATAATTCACCCCTCCACTTT. This chain joins TRBV5-1 and TRBJ1-6, with D possibly being TRBD1 (5 bases). This CDR3 contains 16 residues. Germline V gene data show CDR1 as SGHRS and CDR2 as YFSETQ. V lost 1 base and J lost 0, with 8 bases in between.

The chain links TRBV4-3 to TRBJ1-5; D is ambiguous. CDR1 LGHNA and CDR2 YSLEER come from the germline V gene. V lost 0 bases, J lost 8 bases, and 11 bases lay in between. The CDR3 covers 14 residues. The CDR3 DNA sequence: TGCGCCAGCAGCCAAGACCTGGGGATGGAGCCCCAGCATTTT. This gives the protein CASSQDLGMEPQHF.

V is TRBV6-5 and J is TRBJ1-1, with D tentatively TRBD1 (5 bases). The CDR3 has 14 residues. V was trimmed by 6 bases and J by 0 bases, leaving 11 bases between them. Per the germline V gene, CDR1 is MNHEY and CDR2 is SVGAGI. The CDR3: CASSMGPVNTEAFF. In DNA, the CDR3 is TGTGCCAGCAGCATGGGACCGGTGAACACTGAAGCTTTCTTT.

The rearrangement links TRBV28 to TRBJ1-3; D is uncertain. Germline CDR1 and CDR2: MDHEN and SYDVKM. This CDR3 spans 15 amino acids. V was cut by 7 bases and J by 0 bases, with 13 bases left in between. The CDR3 bases are TGTGCCAGCACCTCTTGGCGGGTCTCTGGAAACACCATATATTTT. This codes for CASTSWRVSGNTIYF.

The chain combines TRBV19 with TRBJ1-2, with TRBD1 matching over 8 bases. The CDR3 is 14 amino acids. Germline CDR1 is LNHDA and CDR2 is SQIVND (reference sequence). V shed 2 bases, J shed 3 bases, and the junction held 2 bases outside the gene matches. The chain's CDR3 is CASSIQGAYYGYTF. The DNA for the CDR3 is TGTGCCAGTAGTATACAGGGGGCATACTATGGCTACACCTTC.

The chain combines TRBV18 with TRBJ1-5, with unresolved D. The V and J ends lost 2 bases and 3 bases respectively, with 5 bases between them. This CDR3 comprises 13 residues. The germline gives CDR1 KGHSH, CDR2 LQKENI. The CDR3 DNA reads TGTGCCAGCTCACCAAGTCCCAATCAGCCCCAGCATTTT. As protein: CASSPSPNQPQHF.

J is TRBJ1-3 and V is TRBV9; D uncertain. With 3 bases removed from V and 0 bases from J, the gap between germline ends came to 4 bases. Germline CDR1 is SGDLS and CDR2 is YYNGEE. The CDR3 is 13 residues long. CDR3 in amino acids: CASSGTSGNTIYF. The CDR3 region has the DNA TGTGCCAGCAGCGGTACCTCTGGAAACACCATATATTTT.

This CDR3 is CASRGQGGMETQYF. In nucleotides, the CDR3 is TGTGCCAGCAGAGGACAGGGCGGTATGGAGACCCAGTACTTC. The chain carries TRBV6-5 and TRBJ2-5; 8 bases align to TRBD1. V was pared by 6 bases and J by 5 bases, with 8 bases of the junction left unmatched. There are 14 residues in the CDR3. CDR1 and CDR2 (germline): MNHEY, SVGAGI.

V and J are TRBV5-1 and TRBJ1-6; 9 bases match TRBD1. The CDR3 consists of 16 residues. Germline-derived CDR1 and CDR2 are SGHRS and YFSETQ. With V trimmed by 3 bases and J by 7 bases, 8 bases remained unmatched. The CDR3 DNA follows: TGCGCCAGCAGCTCCACAGGGGGCGTCGGGAATTCACCCCTCCACTTT. Residues: CASSSTGGVGNSPLHF. Combining the CDR3 with reference TRBV5-1 and TRBJ1-6 gives the whole variable domain KAGVTQTPRYLIKTRGQQVTLSCSPISGHRSVSWYQQTPGQGLQFLFEYFSETQRNKGNFPGRFSGRQFSNSRSEMNVSTLELGDSALYLCASSSTGGVGNSPLHFGNGTRLTVT.

A word on this clone: One end of the junction is discordant with germline, which a read error may explain. The gene calls are TRBV7-2 and TRBJ2-3, with TRBD2 matching over 9 bases. Germline values: CDR1 SGHTA, CDR2 FQGNSA. The CDR3 is made up of 16 amino acids. CDR3 amino acids: CASSLAGVRIADTQYF. The CDR3 DNA sequence: TGTGCCAGCAGTTTAGCGGGGGTAAGGATCGCAGATACGCAGTATTTT.

The DNA for the CDR3 is TGTGCCAGCAGTGCGCTCGGGGGGGCCCCCGGGGAGCTGTTTTTT. Translating it yields CASSALGGAPGELFF. The chain recombines TRBV28 with TRBJ2-2; TRBD2 matches 8 bases. Germline loops: CDR1 MDHEN, CDR2 SYDVKM. V shed 5 bases and J 6 bases; nucleotides not matched to a gene: 8. The CDR3 has 15 amino acids.

The chain links TRBV6-5 to TRBJ1-3; unclear D gene. The CDR3 spans 14 residues. Germline CDR1 is MNHEY and CDR2 is SVGAGI. Trimming cost V 2 bases and J 4 bases, with 9 bases left between them. CDR3 sequence: CASSYRPGGNTIYF. The CDR3 bases are TGTGCCAGCAGTTACAGGCCCGGGGGAAACACCATATATTTT.

The J gene is TRBJ1-6, the V gene TRBV30, with 11 bases that match TRBD1. V dropped 2 bases and J dropped 9; count of bases not matched to a gene: 6. The CDR3 sequence is 15 residues long. Germline CDR1 and CDR2: GTSNPN and SVGIG (reference sequence). The CDR3 protein is CAWSIRDRGSSPLHF. The CDR3 coding sequence is TGTGCCTGGAGTATCCGGGACAGGGGGAGTTCACCCCTCCACTTT.

CDR3 nucleotides: TGTGCCAGCAGTTACAACCGGGACAACGAAGCTTTCTTT. It encodes CASSYNRDNEAFF. This chain connects TRBV6-5 to TRBJ1-1; a possible D gene is TRBD1 (6 bases). Germline-derived CDR1 and CDR2 are MNHEY and SVGAGI. Trimming took 2 bases from V and 8 from J, leaving 12 bases between them. The CDR3 runs 13 residues.

The V and J genes are TRBV30 and TRBJ1-5; possibly TRBD1 for D (5 bases). Germline CDR1 and CDR2: GTSNPN and SVGIG (reference sequence). The CDR3 has 14 amino acids. Trimming removed 2 bases from V and 3 bases from J, with 11 bases in between. The CDR3 sequence: CAWSMTGVNQPQHF. Here the CDR3 DNA reads TGTGCCTGGAGTATGACGGGGGTCAATCAGCCCCAGCATTTT.

The chain uses TRBV5-6 and TRBJ2-3, with D possibly being TRBD2 (5 bases). Trimming removed 4 bases at V and 4 bases at J, with 10 bases between. The germline V gene encodes CDR1 SGHDT and CDR2 YYEEEE. The CDR3 extends over 13 amino acids. The CDR3 nucleotides are TGTGCCAGCAGCCAATATAGCGCAGATACGCAGTATTTT. This sequence encodes CASSQYSADTQYF. Filled out from reference TRBV5-6 and TRBJ2-3, the complete variable domain reads DAGVTQSPTHLIKTRGQQVTLRCSPKSGHDTVSWYQQALGQGPQFIFQYYEEEERQRGNFPDRFSGHQFPNYSSELNVNALLLGDSALYLCASSQYSADTQYFGPGTRLTVL.

This rearrangement joins TRBV10-3 to TRBJ1-4; D is possibly TRBD1 (5 bases). CDR1 is ENHRY and CDR2 is SYGVKD in the germline V gene. Between the trimmed V and J ends, which lost 4 bases and 12 bases, there was a span of 21 bases. The CDR3 runs to 15 residues. The CDR3 region is CAISAGDGGPRELFF. The DNA of the CDR3 is TGTGCCATCAGTGCGGGGGACGGAGGTCCCCGGGAACTGTTTTTT.

This sequence joins TRBV6-1 and TRBJ1-4; D is undetermined. Germline CDR1 is MNHNS and CDR2 is SASEGT. The length of the CDR3 is 15 residues. The germline V and J ends were trimmed by 2 bases and 4 bases, with 11 bases remaining between them. CDR3 DNA: TGTGCCAGCAGTGAATGGCGAGGGAATAATGAAAAACTGTTTTTT. Encoded protein: CASSEWRGNNEKLFF.

J is TRBJ2-2 and V is TRBV11-3, with D possibly being TRBD1 or TRBD2 (5 bases each). CDR1 and CDR2 (germline): SGHNT, YENEEA. The CDR3 consists of 14 residues. Trimming stripped 3 bases from V and 4 bases from J, with 9 bases between. In nucleotides, the CDR3 is TGTGCCAGCAGCTTGGTAGGGACCACCGGGGAGCTGTTTTTT. Translating gives CASSLVGTTGELFF.

The chain employs TRBV5-4 and TRBJ1-1; 8 bases align to TRBD1. There are 19 residues in the CDR3. Germline trimming cut 4 bases from V and 3 bases from J; bases unmatched to any gene: 20. Germline V gene data show CDR1 as SGHNT and CDR2 as YYREEE (reference sequence). CDR3 in amino acids: CASSPPQRGQGALDTEAFF. As DNA, the CDR3 is TGTGCCAGCAGCCCCCCCCAACGGGGGCAGGGGGCATTGGACACTGAAGCTTTCTTT.